The 2 T cell receptor beta chains in this list originate from one sample, sequenced in a study of T cells after yellow fever vaccination. MiXCR, applied by TCRdb to the 5' RACE reads, yields one record per CDR3 protein. The table has around 320,000 distinct CDR3 sequences, about 10% seen once. The sequenced sample was CD4+ T cells sorted from PBMCs, obtained 45 days after the yellow fever booster vaccination. Every receptor here comes from a man aged 18 to 29 who received the YFV17D yellow fever vaccine.

CDR3 in amino acids: CASSLLVVQSNTGELFF. In nucleotides, the CDR3 is TGCGCCAGCAGCCTACTGGTAGTACAGTCGAACACCGGGGAGCTGTTTTTT. V gene TRBV5-1 combines with J gene TRBJ2-2; no definite D call. Trimming stripped 4 bases from V and 0 bases from J, with 16 bases between. This CDR3 contains 17 residues. Germline V gene data show CDR1 as SGHRS and CDR2 as YFSETQ.

There are many counts of this clonotype. V usage is TRBV18 and J usage is TRBJ2-4; the D is unclear. The CDR3 runs 17 residues. V was trimmed by 0 bases and J by 0 bases, leaving 12 bases between them. Looked up from germline, CDR1 is KGHSH and CDR2 is LQKENI. CDR3 sequence reads: CASSPPGPQVAKNIQYF. The CDR3 coding sequence is TGTGCCAGCTCACCACCGGGCCCACAAGTAGCCAAAAACATTCAGTACTTC.